This T cell receptor (beta chain) was recorded in a study of cytomegalovirus exposure and HLA in healthy donors. Study in general: The roughly 120 validation repertoires matched the 666 first-cohort repertoires in platform, a later analysis reported. Study results and caveats: TCR sequences were mostly rare, though some public TCRs occurred in many donors. According to a subsequent analysis, TCR clusters identified in the first cohort showed a tendency to co-occur across the approximately 120 validation repertoires.

Germline V gene data show CDR1 as SGHVS and CDR2 as FNYEAQ. This CDR3 spans 14 amino acids. Trimming removed 4 bases at V and 2 bases at J, with 11 bases between. Concerning this clone: Its target is unknown.

Libraries were prepared by immunoSEQ multiplex PCR; TCRdb keeps only in-frame clonotypes and omits some of them. Of around 120,000 clones in the sample, 70% to 90% were seen once. The clonotype was recovered from a woman under 30 in good health and CMV-seronegative. The chain couples TRBV7-6 to TRBJ1-2; possibly TRBD1 for D (6 bases). Sequenced material: PBMCs. CDR3 residues: CASSSTTGNYGYTF. The CDR3 DNA reads TGTGCCAGCAGCTCAACAACAGGGAACTATGGCTACACCTTC.